These T cell receptor beta chains were read from a single sample in a study of somatic mutations in cytotoxic T cells in rheumatoid arthritis. Sequencing was performed with immunoSEQ multiplex PCR; in TCRdb, only in-frame clones are kept and a portion is missing. The sample has 16,000 or so clones, roughly three quarters seen once. Sequencing was done on a sample of CD8+ T cells sorted from blood. These receptors came from an adult with rheumatoid arthritis. Both conserved end residues are part of each CDR3. Fields, in order: V gene, clone size, J gene, D gene, CDR3 protein, CDR3 DNA. The D gene is left open where the match is weak. Size values are once, few and many counts, or a class for expanded clones, and some rows have none.

V: TRBV29-1
size: .
J: TRBJ2-7
D: TRBD2
CDR3: CSVEIQGGRAPYEQYF
DNA: TGCAGCGTTGAAATACAGGGCGGGAGGGCCCCCTACGAGCAGTACTTC

V: TRBV5-1
size: .
J: TRBJ2-1
D: TRBD2
CDR3: CASSLASGMHEQFF
DNA: TGCGCCAGCAGCTTAGCTAGCGGGATGCATGAGCAGTTCTTC

V: TRBV27
size: once
J: TRBJ2-1
D: .
CDR3: CASNSNSVHFYNEQFF
DNA: TGTGCCAGCAATTCCAACTCAGTCCACTTCTACAATGAGCAGTTCTTC

V: TRBV4-2
size: .
J: TRBJ1-1
D: .
CDR3: CASSPAPNTEAFF
DNA: TGTGCCAGCAGTCCGGCGCCGAACACTGAAGCTTTCTTT

V: TRBV7-9
size: .
J: TRBJ1-1
D: .
CDR3: CASSLVGDTNTEAFF
DNA: TGTGCCAGCAGCTTAGTGGGGGATACGAACACTGAAGCTTTCTTT

V: TRBV10-3
size: .
J: TRBJ2-1
D: TRBD2
CDR3: CANGLDGNEQFF
DNA: TGTGCCAACGGACTAGATGGGAATGAGCAGTTCTTC

V: TRBV27
size: .
J: TRBJ2-2
D: .
CDR3: CASSLWGRPAGELFF
DNA: TGTGCCAGCAGTTTATGGGGGAGGCCCGCCGGGGAGCTGTTTTTT

V: TRBV19
size: few
J: TRBJ2-1
D: .
CDR3: CASSRGQSMYNEQFF
DNA: TGTGCCAGTAGTAGAGGTCAGTCCATGTACAATGAGCAGTTCTTC

V: TRBV7-9
size: .
J: TRBJ1-2
D: TRBD1
CDR3: CASSSVPDRGDYYGYTF
DNA: TGTGCCAGCAGCTCCGTCCCAGACAGGGGAGACTACTATGGCTACACCTTC

V: TRBV18
size: few
J: TRBJ1-2
D: TRBD1
CDR3: CASSPSRDRDGYTF
DNA: TGTGCCAGCTCACCGTCCCGGGACAGGGATGGCTACACCTTC

V: TRBV9
size: .
J: TRBJ1-2
D: TRBD1
CDR3: CASKGAHYGYTF
DNA: TGTGCCAGCAAGGGGGCTCACTATGGCTACACCTTC

V: TRBV10-3
size: .
J: TRBJ1-5
D: TRBD1
CDR3: CAISAGQGRDQPQHF
DNA: TGTGCCATCAGTGCTGGACAGGGGAGGGATCAGCCCCAGCATTTT

V: TRBV5-1
size: few
J: TRBJ2-7
D: .
CDR3: CASSPGTPYEQYF
DNA: TGCGCCAGCAGCCCCGGGACACCCTACGAGCAGTACTTC

V: TRBV11-2
size: .
J: TRBJ2-7
D: .
CDR3: CASSFGARSSYEQYF
DNA: TGTGCCAGCAGCTTTGGGGCGAGGAGCTCCTACGAGCAGTACTTC

V: TRBV7-9
size: .
J: TRBJ2-7
D: .
CDR3: CASSLGGGGEQYF
DNA: TGTGCCAGCAGCTTAGGAGGAGGGGGCGAGCAGTACTTC

V: TRBV10-3
size: .
J: TRBJ1-5
D: .
CDR3: CAISESLGSQPQHF
DNA: TGTGCCATCAGTGAGTCACTGGGCAGCCAGCCCCAGCATTTT

V: TRBV7-9
size: .
J: TRBJ2-7
D: TRBD2
CDR3: CASSFPGTSPYEQYF
DNA: TGTGCCAGCAGCTTCCCCGGGACTAGCCCCTACGAGCAGTACTTC

V: TRBV7-9
size: once
J: TRBJ2-2
D: TRBD2
CDR3: CASSLDRGAGELFF
DNA: TGTGCCAGCAGCTTAGATCGGGGGGCCGGGGAGCTGTTTTTT

V: TRBV27
size: .
J: TRBJ2-7
D: .
CDR3: CASSVGVSYEQYF
DNA: TGTGCCAGCAGCGTAGGGGTCTCCTACGAGCAGTACTTC

V: TRBV5-1
size: .
J: TRBJ2-7
D: .
CDR3: CASSSSAEQYF
DNA: TGCGCCAGCAGCTCTAGCGCCGAGCAGTACTTC

V: TRBV7-6
size: .
J: TRBJ2-3
D: .
CDR3: CASSSLSRADTQYF
DNA: TGTGCCAGCAGTTCACTCTCCAGGGCAGATACGCAGTATTTT

V: TRBV7-3
size: .
J: TRBJ2-7
D: .
CDR3: CASSLGAGTGEQYF
DNA: TGTGCCAGCAGCTTAGGGGCGGGAACGGGGGAGCAGTACTTC

V: TRBV4-2
size: .
J: TRBJ2-2
D: TRBD2
CDR3: CASSAPGTSPGELFF
DNA: TGTGCCAGCAGCGCACCCGGGACTAGCCCCGGGGAGCTGTTTTTT

V: TRBV21-1
size: .
J: TRBJ2-7
D: .
CDR3: CASSNNSYEQYF
DNA: TGTGCCAGCAGTAACAACTCCTACGAGCAGTACTTC

V: TRBV7-6
size: .
J: TRBJ2-2
D: TRBD2
CDR3: CASSAYRLAGELNTGELFF
DNA: TGTGCCAGCAGCGCATACCGACTAGCGGGAGAGCTAAACACCGGGGAGCTGTTTTTT

V: TRBV10-1
size: .
J: TRBJ2-2
D: TRBD2
CDR3: CAILLAGGPGLFF
DNA: TGCGCCATCCTACTAGCGGGAGGGCCTGGGCTGTTTTTT

V: TRBV19
size: .
J: TRBJ2-1
D: .
CDR3: CASNPVALVYNEQFF
DNA: TGTGCCAGTAACCCCGTGGCACTTGTGTACAATGAGCAGTTCTTC

V: TRBV6-5
size: .
J: TRBJ2-5
D: .
CDR3: CASRRSRGQETQYF
DNA: TGTGCCAGCAGGCGGTCCCGGGGCCAAGAGACCCAGTACTTC

V: TRBV29-1
size: .
J: TRBJ2-1
D: TRBD2
CDR3: CSVQGVAGANEQFF
DNA: TGCAGCGTCCAGGGGGTAGCGGGAGCTAATGAGCAGTTCTTC

V: TRBV4-3
size: .
J: TRBJ2-2
D: TRBD2
CDR3: CASSLGREGVTGELFF
DNA: TGCGCCAGCAGCCTCGGACGGGAGGGAGTCACCGGGGAGCTGTTTTTT

V: TRBV2
size: .
J: TRBJ2-7
D: TRBD2
CDR3: CASRVNSGIFYEQYF
DNA: TGTGCCAGCAGAGTTAATAGCGGGATTTTCTACGAGCAGTACTTC

V: TRBV25-1
size: .
J: TRBJ2-7
D: TRBD2
CDR3: CASSLTSGSHEQYF
DNA: TGTGCCAGCAGTTTAACTAGCGGGAGCCACGAGCAGTACTTC

V: TRBV19
size: .
J: TRBJ1-1
D: TRBD1
CDR3: CASSGRQGTNTEAFF
DNA: TGTGCCAGTAGTGGACGACAGGGGACGAACACTGAAGCTTTCTTT

V: TRBV5-8
size: .
J: TRBJ2-7
D: .
CDR3: CASSSGSPYEQYF
DNA: TGTGCCAGCAGCTCGGGCAGCCCCTACGAGCAGTACTTC

V: TRBV6-4
size: medium-sized
J: TRBJ1-2
D: .
CDR3: CASSPGGVYGYTF
DNA: TGTGCCAGCAGCCCCGGGGGGGTCTATGGCTACACCTTC